This TCR beta chain was recorded in a study of T cells after posttransplantation cyclophosphamide. As concerns this clone: Its antigen is unidentified.

Sequencing was performed with immunoSEQ multiplex PCR; in TCRdb, only in-frame clones are kept and a portion is missing. Of 10,000 to 15,000 clones listed, about 80% are singletons. Sampled 1 year posttransplant, controls received myeloablative marrow transplants, methotrexate and a calcineurin inhibitor. Study-level findings and limits: Skin or GI-infiltrating T cells shared few TRB sequences with blood.

The material sequenced was PBMCs, taken roughly 370 days after allogeneic stem cell transplant with calcineurin inhibitor and methotrexate. This TCR was recovered from a male patient between 25 and 39 years old who received an allogeneic stem cell transplant from an unrelated donor, was CMV-positive, and had acute GVHD only. Some of these T cells may belong to the graft donor.

This CDR3 is CASSPSRVLGRETQYF. The CDR3 region has the DNA TGCGCCAGCAGCCCATCGAGGGTCCTCGGCAGGGAGACCCAGTACTTC. The chain combines TRBV5-1 with TRBJ2-5; maybe TRBD2 (5 bases). Trimming took 4 bases from V and 5 from J, leaving 21 bases between them. The CDR3 is 16 amino acids. Germline V gene lookup returns CDR1 SGHRS and CDR2 YFSETQ. Full variable domain (rest looked up from reference TRBV5-1 and TRBJ2-5): KAGVTQTPRYLIKTRGQQVTLSCSPISGHRSVSWYQQTPGQGLQFLFEYFSETQRNKGNFPGRFSGRQFSNSRSEMNVSTLELGDSALYLCASSPSRVLGRETQYFGPGTRLLVL.